The rows below give T cell receptor beta chains drawn from one sample of a study of CD8 T cells in Susac syndrome. TCRdb re-analysed the immunoSEQ multiplex PCR reads in MiXCR, keeping a single row per CDR3 protein. The sample lists roughly 190,000 distinct CDR3 sequences; approximately 94% were seen once. The sample taken for sequencing was CD4+ T cells from PBMCs. Source of these receptors: a human donor with Susac syndrome. Each CDR3 is given with its conserved first and last residue. A D gene is named only where the DNA matches it firmly. Clone size, where shown, is once, few, many, or a class for clones that have expanded.

v_call	d_call	j_call	clone_size	cdr3_aa	cdr3_nt
TRBV30	TRBD2	TRBJ2-1	NA	CAWSWTSGGAGNEQFF	TGTGCCTGGAGTTGGACTAGCGGGGGGGCCGGGAATGAGCAGTTCTTC
TRBV7-9	NA	TRBJ1-1	NA	CASSLEGRTTEAFF	TGTGCCAGCAGCTTAGAAGGACGGACCACTGAAGCTTTCTTT
TRBV12-3/TRBV12-4	NA	TRBJ2-1	NA	CASSFGGNEIYNEQFF	TGTGCCAGCAGTTTTGGGGGGAATGAGATCTACAATGAGCAGTTCTTC
TRBV14	TRBD2	TRBJ2-7	NA	CASSQGLAGIYEQYF	TGTGCCAGCAGCCAAGGACTAGCGGGGATCTACGAGCAGTACTTC
TRBV4-1	NA	TRBJ2-5	once	CASSLQGSQETQYF	TGCGCCAGCAGCCTCCAGGGGAGCCAAGAGACCCAGTACTTC
TRBV27	TRBD1	TRBJ2-7	once	CASSLAWQGAYEQYF	TGTGCCAGCAGTTTGGCCTGGCAGGGGGCTTACGAGCAGTACTTC
TRBV5-1	NA	TRBJ2-1	NA	CASSLATGEQFF	TGCGCCAGCAGCTTGGCCACGGGTGAGCAGTTCTTC
TRBV5-4	NA	TRBJ2-5	NA	CASSLVTEGETQYF	TGTGCCAGCAGCTTGGTGACAGAAGGGGAGACCCAGTACTTC
TRBV6-2/TRBV6-3	NA	TRBJ2-1	NA	CASSYLGNEQFF	TGTGCCAGCAGTTACTTGGGGAATGAGCAGTTCTTC
TRBV5-1	NA	TRBJ2-6	NA	CASSLRSSSSSSGANVLTF	TGCGCCAGCAGCTTGAGGTCTAGCTCTTCCTCTTCTGGGGCCAACGTCCTGACTTTC
TRBV9	NA	TRBJ1-1	NA	CASSVGAGDTEAFF	TGTGCCAGCAGCGTAGGGGCAGGGGACACTGAAGCTTTCTTT
TRBV6-5	NA	TRBJ2-5	few	CASSYGAGAYQETQYF	TGTGCCAGCAGTTACGGGGCTGGGGCATACCAAGAGACCCAGTACTTC
TRBV15	TRBD1	TRBJ1-2	NA	CATSRWDRVTSYTF	TGTGCCACCAGCAGATGGGACAGAGTTACTAGCTACACCTTC
TRBV3-1	NA	TRBJ2-3	NA	CASSQVKDTQYF	TGTGCCAGCAGCCAAGTTAAAGATACGCAGTATTTT
TRBV20-1	TRBD1	TRBJ2-3	NA	CSAISTGGWDTQYF	TGCAGTGCAATTTCGACAGGGGGTTGGGATACGCAGTATTTT
TRBV13	NA	TRBJ2-5	NA	CASSPGDEYQETQYF	TGTGCCAGCAGCCCAGGGGACGAGTACCAAGAGACCCAGTACTTC
TRBV29-1	NA	TRBJ2-7	NA	CSVEDVGRSYEQYF	TGCAGCGTTGAAGATGTAGGTCGGTCCTACGAGCAGTACTTC
TRBV12-3/TRBV12-4	NA	TRBJ1-4	NA	CASSFEGLEGKLFF	TGTGCCAGCAGTTTTGAGGGGCTTGAGGGGAAACTGTTTTTT
TRBV4-3	TRBD2	TRBJ2-5	NA	CASSQGPGTSKETQYF	TGCGCCAGCAGCCAAGGTCCCGGGACTAGTAAAGAGACCCAGTACTTC
TRBV10-3	TRBD2	TRBJ2-5	NA	CAIRDSGTTGETQYF	TGTGCCATCAGGGATAGCGGGACCACAGGAGAGACCCAGTACTTC
TRBV20-1	TRBD2	TRBJ2-2	NA	CSASPRLAGGYPGGELFF	TGCAGTGCTAGTCCCCGACTAGCGGGGGGCTATCCGGGCGGGGAGCTGTTTTTT
TRBV6-4	NA	TRBJ1-6	NA	CASRVKKDSPLHF	TGTGCCAGCAGAGTTAAGAAAGACTCACCCCTCCACTTT
TRBV7-3	TRBD2	TRBJ2-3	NA	CASSYHSGGAADTQYF	TGTGCCAGCAGCTACCATAGCGGGGGGGCTGCAGATACGCAGTATTTT
TRBV10-3	TRBD1	TRBJ1-5	NA	CAISENGQGTNQPQHF	TGTGCCATCAGTGAGAACGGACAGGGAACCAATCAGCCCCAGCATTTT
TRBV4-3	NA	TRBJ2-5	NA	CASSQVPGNQETQYF	TGCGCCAGCAGCCAAGTCCCCGGGAACCAAGAGACCCAGTACTTC
TRBV7-2	TRBD1	TRBJ2-3	NA	CASSLDVNRGRRDTQYF	TGTGCCAGCAGCTTAGATGTTAACAGGGGTAGGCGGGATACGCAGTATTTT
TRBV20-1	TRBD1	TRBJ2-3	NA	CSARPGQGNTDTQYF	TGCAGTGCTAGGCCGGGACAGGGGAACACAGATACGCAGTATTTT
TRBV7-3	NA	TRBJ2-3	NA	CASGGHSTDTQYF	TGTGCCAGCGGGGGTCACAGCACAGATACGCAGTATTTT
TRBV3-1	TRBD1	TRBJ1-5	NA	CASSQGRTGANQPQHF	TGTGCCAGCAGCCAAGGCAGGACAGGGGCGAATCAGCCCCAGCATTTT
TRBV7-2	TRBD1	TRBJ2-7	NA	CASSYDRGGWYEQYF	TGTGCCAGCAGCTACGACAGGGGTGGATGGTACGAGCAGTACTTC
TRBV3-1	NA	TRBJ2-1	NA	CASSQAWGASYNEQFF	TGTGCCAGCAGCCAAGCTTGGGGGGCCAGCTACAATGAGCAGTTCTTC
TRBV5-1	NA	TRBJ2-2	NA	CASSLASSTGELFF	TGCGCCAGCAGCTTGGCTAGCAGCACCGGGGAGCTGTTTTTT
TRBV30	TRBD2	TRBJ2-5	NA	CAWSPGLAQETQYF	TGTGCCTGGAGCCCGGGACTAGCCCAAGAGACCCAGTACTTC
TRBV5-1	NA	TRBJ2-7	NA	CASSLVAGATYEQYF	TGCGCCAGCAGCTTGGTGGCAGGGGCTACCTACGAGCAGTACTTC
TRBV28	NA	TRBJ1-6	NA	CASRIPGVNSPLHF	TGTGCCAGCAGGATTCCGGGGGTGAATTCACCCCTCCACTTT
TRBV9	NA	TRBJ2-6	NA	CASSARDGSSGANVLTF	TGTGCCAGCAGCGCACGGGACGGATCCTCTGGGGCCAACGTCCTGACTTTC
TRBV5-1	TRBD1	TRBJ1-1	NA	CASSLGGQGGTEAFF	TGCGCCAGCAGCTTGGGGGGACAGGGTGGCACTGAAGCTTTCTTT